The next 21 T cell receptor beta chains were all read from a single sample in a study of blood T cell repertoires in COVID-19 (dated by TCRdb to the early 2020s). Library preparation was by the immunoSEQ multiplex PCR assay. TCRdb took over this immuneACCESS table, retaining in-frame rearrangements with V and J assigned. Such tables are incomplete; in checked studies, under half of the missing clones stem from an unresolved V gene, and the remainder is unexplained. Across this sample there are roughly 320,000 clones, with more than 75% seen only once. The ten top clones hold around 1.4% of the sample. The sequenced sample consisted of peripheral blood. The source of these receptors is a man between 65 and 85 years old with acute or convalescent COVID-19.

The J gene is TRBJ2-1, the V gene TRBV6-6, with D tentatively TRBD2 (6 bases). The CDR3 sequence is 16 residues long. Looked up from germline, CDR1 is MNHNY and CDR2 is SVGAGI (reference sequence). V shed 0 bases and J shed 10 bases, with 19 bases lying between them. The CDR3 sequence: CASSYSLPSLGGEQFF. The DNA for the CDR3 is TGTGCCAGCAGTTACTCTCTTCCCTCCTTGGGGGGAGAGCAGTTCTTC.

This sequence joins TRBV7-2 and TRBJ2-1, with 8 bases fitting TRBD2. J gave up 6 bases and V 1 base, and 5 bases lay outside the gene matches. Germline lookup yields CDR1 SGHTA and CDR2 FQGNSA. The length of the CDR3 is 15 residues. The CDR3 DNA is TGTGCCAGCAGCTTAGACGGGGGGGCCGGCAATGAGCAGTTCTTC. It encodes CASSLDGGAGNEQFF.

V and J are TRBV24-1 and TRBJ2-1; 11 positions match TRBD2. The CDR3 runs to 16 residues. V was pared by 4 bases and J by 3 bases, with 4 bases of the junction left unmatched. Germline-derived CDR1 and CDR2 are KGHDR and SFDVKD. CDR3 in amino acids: CATSDTTSGDYNEQFF. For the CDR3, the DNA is TGTGCCACCAGTGACACGACTAGCGGGGACTACAATGAGCAGTTCTTC.

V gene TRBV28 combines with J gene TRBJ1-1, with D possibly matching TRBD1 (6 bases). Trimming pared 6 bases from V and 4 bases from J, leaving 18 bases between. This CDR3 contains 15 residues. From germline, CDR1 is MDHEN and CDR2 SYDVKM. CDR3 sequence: CASSTAGAMGTEAFF. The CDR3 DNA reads TGTGCCAGCAGCACCGCGGGGGCGATGGGCACTGAAGCTTTCTTT.

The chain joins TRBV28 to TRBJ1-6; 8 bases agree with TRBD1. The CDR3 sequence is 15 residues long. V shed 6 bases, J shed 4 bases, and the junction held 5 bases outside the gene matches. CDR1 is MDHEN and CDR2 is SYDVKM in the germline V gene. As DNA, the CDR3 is TGTGCCAGCAGACCTGGACAGGGATATAATTCACCCCTCCACTTT. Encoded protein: CASRPGQGYNSPLHF.

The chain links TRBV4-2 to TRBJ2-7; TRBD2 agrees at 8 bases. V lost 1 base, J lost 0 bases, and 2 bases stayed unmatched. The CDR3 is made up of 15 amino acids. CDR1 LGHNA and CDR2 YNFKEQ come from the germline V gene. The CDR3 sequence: CASSQVAGPSYEQYF. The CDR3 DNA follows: TGTGCCAGCAGCCAAGTAGCGGGGCCCTCCTACGAGCAGTACTTC.

CDR3 sequence: CASRLQAGQMTPLHF. In DNA form, the CDR3 reads TGTGCCAGCAGACTCCAGGCAGGGCAAATGACACCCCTCCACTTT. This sequence joins TRBV11-2 and TRBJ1-6, with a possible D match to TRBD1 (5 bases). The ends were cut back, 6 bases at V and 11 bases at J, with 20 bases in the middle. The germline CDR1 and CDR2 sequences are SGHAT and FQNNGV. This CDR3 contains 15 residues.

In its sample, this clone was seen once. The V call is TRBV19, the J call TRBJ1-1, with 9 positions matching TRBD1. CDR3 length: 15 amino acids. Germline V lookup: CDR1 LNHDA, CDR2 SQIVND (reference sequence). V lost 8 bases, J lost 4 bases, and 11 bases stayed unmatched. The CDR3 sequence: CASRQGTGRFTEAFF. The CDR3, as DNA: TGTGCCAGTCGGCAGGGGACAGGGAGATTCACTGAAGCTTTCTTT.

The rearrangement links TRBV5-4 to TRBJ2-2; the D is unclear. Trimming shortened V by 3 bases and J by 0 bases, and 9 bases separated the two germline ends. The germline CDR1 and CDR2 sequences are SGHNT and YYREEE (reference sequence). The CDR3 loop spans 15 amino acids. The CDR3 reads CASSSEVANTGELFF. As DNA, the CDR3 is TGTGCCAGCAGCTCCGAGGTTGCGAACACCGGGGAGCTGTTTTTT.

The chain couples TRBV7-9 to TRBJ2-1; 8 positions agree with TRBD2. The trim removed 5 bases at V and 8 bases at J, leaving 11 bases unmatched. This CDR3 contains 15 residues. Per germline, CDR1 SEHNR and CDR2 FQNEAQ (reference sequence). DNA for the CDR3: TGTGCCAGCAGCCCTCTGGGCGGGGGGACCGATGAGCAGTTCTTC. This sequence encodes CASSPLGGGTDEQFF. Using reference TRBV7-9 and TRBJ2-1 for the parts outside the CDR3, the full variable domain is DTGVSQNPRHKITKRGQNVTFRCDPISEHNRLYWYRQTLGQGPEFLTYFQNEAQLEKSRLLSDRFSAERPKGSFSTLEIQRTEQGDSAMYLCASSPLGGGTDEQFFGPGTRLTVL.

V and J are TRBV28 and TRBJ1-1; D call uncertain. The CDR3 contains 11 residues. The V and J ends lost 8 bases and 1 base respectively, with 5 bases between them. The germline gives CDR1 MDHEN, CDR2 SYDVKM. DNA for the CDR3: TGTGCCAGCTACAGGAACACTGAAGCTTTCTTT. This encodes CASYRNTEAFF.

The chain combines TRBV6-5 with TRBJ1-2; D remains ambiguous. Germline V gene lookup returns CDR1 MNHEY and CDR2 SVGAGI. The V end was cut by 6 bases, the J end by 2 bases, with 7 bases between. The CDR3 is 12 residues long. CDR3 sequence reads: CASREGNYGYTF. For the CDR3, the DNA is TGTGCCAGCAGGGAGGGCAACTATGGCTACACCTTC.

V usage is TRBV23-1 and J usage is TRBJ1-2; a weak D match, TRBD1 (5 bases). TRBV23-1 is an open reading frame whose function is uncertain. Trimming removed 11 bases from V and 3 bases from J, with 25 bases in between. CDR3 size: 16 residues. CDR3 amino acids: CAAAGTQGDYDYGYTF. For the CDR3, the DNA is TGCGCCGCCGCCGGGACCCAAGGGGACTACGACTATGGCTACACCTTC.

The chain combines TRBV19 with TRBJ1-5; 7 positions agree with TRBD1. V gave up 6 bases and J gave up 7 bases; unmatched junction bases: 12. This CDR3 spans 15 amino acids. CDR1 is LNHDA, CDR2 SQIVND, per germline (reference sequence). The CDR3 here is CASSPTTGVYQPQHF. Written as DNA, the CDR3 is TGTGCCAGTAGCCCTACTACAGGGGTTTACCAGCCCCAGCATTTT.

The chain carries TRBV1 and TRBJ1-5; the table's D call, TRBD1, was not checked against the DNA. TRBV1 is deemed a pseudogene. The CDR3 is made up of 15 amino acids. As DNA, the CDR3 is TGCACCAGCAGCCAAAAGGGACAGTTCTATCAGCCCCAGCATTTT. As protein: CTSSQKGQFYQPQHF.

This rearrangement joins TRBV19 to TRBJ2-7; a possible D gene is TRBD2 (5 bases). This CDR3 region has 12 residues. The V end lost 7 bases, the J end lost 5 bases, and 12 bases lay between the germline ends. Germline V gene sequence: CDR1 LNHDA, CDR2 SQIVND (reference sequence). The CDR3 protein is CASMGTGDEQYF. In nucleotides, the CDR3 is TGTGCCAGTATGGGAACCGGGGACGAGCAGTACTTC.

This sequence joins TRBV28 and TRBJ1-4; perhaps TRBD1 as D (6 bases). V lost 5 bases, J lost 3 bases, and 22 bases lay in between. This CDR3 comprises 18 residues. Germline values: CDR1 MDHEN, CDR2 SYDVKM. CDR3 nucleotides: TGTGCCAGCAGTCACGACCGGCTGAAGGGGGTACCTAATGAAAAACTGTTTTTT. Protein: CASSHDRLKGVPNEKLFF. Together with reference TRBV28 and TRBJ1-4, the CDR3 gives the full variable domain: DVKVTQSSRYLVKRTGEKVFLECVQDMDHENMFWYRQDPGLGLRLIYFSYDVKMKEKGDIPEGYSVSREKKERFSLILESASTNQTSMYLCASSHDRLKGVPNEKLFFGSGTQLSVL.

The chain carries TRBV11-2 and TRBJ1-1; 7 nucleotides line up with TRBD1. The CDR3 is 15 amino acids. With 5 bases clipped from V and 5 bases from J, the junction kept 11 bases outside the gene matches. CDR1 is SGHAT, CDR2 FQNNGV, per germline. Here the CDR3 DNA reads TGTGCCAGCAGCCCAACTACAGGGGCGGGAACTGAAGCTTTCTTT. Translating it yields CASSPTTGAGTEAFF.

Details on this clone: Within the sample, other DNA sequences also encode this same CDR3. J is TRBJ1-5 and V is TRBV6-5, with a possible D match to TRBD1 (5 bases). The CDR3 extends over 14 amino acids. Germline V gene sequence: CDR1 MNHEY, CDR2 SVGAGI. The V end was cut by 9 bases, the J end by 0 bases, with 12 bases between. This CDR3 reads CASSTVYSNQPQHF. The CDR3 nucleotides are TGTGCCAGTTCGACAGTTTATAGCAATCAGCCCCAGCATTTT.

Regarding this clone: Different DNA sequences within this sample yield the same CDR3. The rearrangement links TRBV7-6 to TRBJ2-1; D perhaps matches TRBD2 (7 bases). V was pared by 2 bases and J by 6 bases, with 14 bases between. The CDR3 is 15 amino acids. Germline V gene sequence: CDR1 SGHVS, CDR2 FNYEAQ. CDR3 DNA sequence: TGTGCCAGCAGCTTAAGTGGGGGGGCTCGCAATGAGCAGTTCTTC. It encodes CASSLSGGARNEQFF.

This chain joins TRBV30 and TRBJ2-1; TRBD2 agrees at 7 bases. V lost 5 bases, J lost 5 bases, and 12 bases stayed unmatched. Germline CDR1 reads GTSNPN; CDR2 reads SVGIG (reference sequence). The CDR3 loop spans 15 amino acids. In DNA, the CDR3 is TGTGCCTGGTGTAAGAAGACTAGCTGGGACAATGAGCAGTTCTTC. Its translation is CAWCKKTSWDNEQFF.